This T cell receptor beta chain is from a study of PD-1 blockade in mismatch repair-deficient tumors. Study at large: Enrolled about 2012-2016, patients had progressing, pretreated mismatch repair-deficient cancers of 12 types.

This clone was counted between two and nine times. The antigen is undetermined. This CDR3 has 15 amino acids. Germline loops: CDR1 LNHDA, CDR2 SQIVND (reference sequence). Trimming removed 3 bases at V and 2 bases at J, with 13 bases between. Study-level points and caveats: Tumor-resident clones, often undetectable pretreatment in blood, expanded then contracted after pembrolizumab.

PCR or immunohistochemistry showed mismatch repair deficiency in every enrolled patient. Produced via immunoSEQ multiplex PCR; TCRdb's table is partial and in-frame only. The sample records about 66,000 clones, approximately 80% being singletons. This chain links TRBV19 with TRBJ2-5; D is uncertain. This clonotype was sampled from an adult with mismatch repair-deficient cancer. The starting material was peripheral blood, obtained 2 weeks after starting pembrolizumab. CDR3 protein: CASSIKGWAQETQYF. The CDR3 nucleotides are TGTGCCAGTAGTATCAAGGGATGGGCGCAAGAGACCCAGTACTTC.